What follows describes a single T cell receptor beta chain. This specimen comes from a study of blood T cell repertoires in COVID-19. Study at large: Sources were T cells, B-cell-depleted T cells, or PBMCs; the material itself was cDNA or gDNA.

Trimming removed 1 base at V and 0 bases at J, with 9 bases between. The CDR3 contains 15 residues. The germline V gene encodes CDR1 LNHNV and CDR2 YYDKDF (reference sequence). TCRdb's table, derived via immunoSEQ multiplex PCR, lists solely in-frame clones and lacks some. Seen here are about 130,000 clones, 85% to 90% observed once, and the top ten hold around 4%. This receptor was obtained from a human donor in a cohort sampled during active COVID-19. This rearrangement joins TRBV15 to TRBJ1-2; no reliable D call. The sequenced material came from peripheral blood. The CDR3 region has the DNA TGTGCCACCAGCAGAGTAGCCGCAGCTAACTATGGCTACACCTTC. This gives the protein CATSRVAAANYGYTF.